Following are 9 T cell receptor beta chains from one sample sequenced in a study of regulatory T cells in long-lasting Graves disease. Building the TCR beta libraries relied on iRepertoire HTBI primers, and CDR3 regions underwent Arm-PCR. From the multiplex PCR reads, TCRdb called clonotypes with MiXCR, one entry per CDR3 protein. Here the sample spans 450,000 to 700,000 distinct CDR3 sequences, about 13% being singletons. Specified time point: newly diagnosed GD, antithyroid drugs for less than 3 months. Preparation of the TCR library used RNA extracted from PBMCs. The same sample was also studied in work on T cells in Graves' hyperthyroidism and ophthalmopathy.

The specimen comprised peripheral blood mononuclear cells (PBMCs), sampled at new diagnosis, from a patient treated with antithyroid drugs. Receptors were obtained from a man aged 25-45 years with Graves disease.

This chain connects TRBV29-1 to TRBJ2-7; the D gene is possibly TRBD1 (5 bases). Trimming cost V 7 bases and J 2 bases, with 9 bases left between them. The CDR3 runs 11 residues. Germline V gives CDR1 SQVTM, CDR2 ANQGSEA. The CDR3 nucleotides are TGCAGCGCGGACATAGCCTACGAGCAGTACTTC. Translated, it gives CSADIAYEQYF.

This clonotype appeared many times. The CDR3 DNA reads TGTGCCAGCAGCTACCTGTCAGGGACCCAGCCCCAGCATTTT. It yields the protein CASSYLSGTQPQHF. This chain uses TRBV7-2 with TRBJ1-5; D is possibly TRBD1 (5 bases). Trimming pared 4 bases from V and 7 bases from J, leaving 14 bases between. The CDR3 loop spans 14 amino acids. Per germline, CDR1 SGHTA and CDR2 FQGNSA.

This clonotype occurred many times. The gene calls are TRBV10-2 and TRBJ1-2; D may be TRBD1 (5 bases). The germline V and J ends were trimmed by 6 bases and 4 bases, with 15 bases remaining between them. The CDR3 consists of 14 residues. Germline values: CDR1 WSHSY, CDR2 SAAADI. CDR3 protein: CASRRGGQSYGYTF. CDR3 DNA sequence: TGCGCCAGCAGGAGGGGAGGGCAATCCTATGGCTACACCTTC.

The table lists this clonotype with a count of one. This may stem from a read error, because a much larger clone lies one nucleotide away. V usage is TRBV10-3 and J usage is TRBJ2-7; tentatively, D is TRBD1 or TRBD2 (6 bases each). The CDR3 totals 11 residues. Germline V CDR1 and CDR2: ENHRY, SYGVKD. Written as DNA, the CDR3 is TGTGCCATCAGCACTAAGGGGGGACAAAGCTTC. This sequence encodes CAISTKGGQSF.

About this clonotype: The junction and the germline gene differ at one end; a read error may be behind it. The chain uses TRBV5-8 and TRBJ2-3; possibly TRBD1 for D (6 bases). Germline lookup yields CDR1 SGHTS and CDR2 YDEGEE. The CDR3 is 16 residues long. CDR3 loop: CASSRTGRGSTDAQYF. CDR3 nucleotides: TGTGCCAGCAGCCGCACAGGGAGAGGAAGCACAGATGCGCAGTATTTT.

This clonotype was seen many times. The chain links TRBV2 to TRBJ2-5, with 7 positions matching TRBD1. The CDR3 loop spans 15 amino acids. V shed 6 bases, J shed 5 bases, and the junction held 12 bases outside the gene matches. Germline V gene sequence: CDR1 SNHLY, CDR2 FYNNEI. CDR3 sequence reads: CASRIYRGSAETQYF. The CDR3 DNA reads TGTGCCAGCAGGATTTACAGGGGATCTGCCGAGACCCAGTACTTC.

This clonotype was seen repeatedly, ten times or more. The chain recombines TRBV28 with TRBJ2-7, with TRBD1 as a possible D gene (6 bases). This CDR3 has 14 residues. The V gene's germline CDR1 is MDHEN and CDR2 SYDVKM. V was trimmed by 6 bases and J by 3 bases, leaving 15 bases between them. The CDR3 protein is CASSSLDRYYEQYF. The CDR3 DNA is TGTGCCAGCAGCTCCCTCGACAGGTACTACGAGCAGTACTTC.

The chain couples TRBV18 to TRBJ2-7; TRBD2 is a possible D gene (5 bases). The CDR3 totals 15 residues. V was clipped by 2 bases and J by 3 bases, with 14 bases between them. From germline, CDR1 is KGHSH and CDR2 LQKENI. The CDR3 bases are TGTGCCAGCTCACCATCCCCGGTACTAGGCTACGAGCAGTACTTC. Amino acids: CASSPSPVLGYEQYF.

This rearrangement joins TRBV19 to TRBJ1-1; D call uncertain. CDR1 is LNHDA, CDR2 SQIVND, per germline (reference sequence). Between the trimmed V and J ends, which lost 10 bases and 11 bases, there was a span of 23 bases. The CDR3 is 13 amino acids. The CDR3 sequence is CATTGQVARVAFF. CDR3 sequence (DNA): TGTGCCACCACCGGGCAGGTGGCCCGGGTCGCTTTCTTT.